The clone carrying this T cell receptor beta chain was seen repeatedly, ten times or more. The antigen is not known. TCRdb analysed the 5' RACE reads with MiXCR anew, one entry per CDR3 protein. The sample comprises roughly 490,000 distinct CDR3 sequences, about 5.7% of which are singletons, and roughly 3.5% rests with the top ten. This sample is drawn from a study of CD8 T cells in ankylosing spondylitis. Study-wide points: Within ankylosing spondylitis blood, a TCR beta motif made up of under 10 highly homologous variants appeared to be characteristic.

V lost 0 bases, J lost 8 bases, and 13 bases lay in between. Looked up from germline, CDR1 is MGHRA and CDR2 is YSYEKL. The CDR3 sequence is 14 residues long. This chain connects TRBV4-1 to TRBJ1-2; no definite D call. Sequencing was done on a sample of blood, either unsorted or a sorted T cell fraction (not recorded which). The sequence was obtained from a male donor with ankylosing spondylitis. The CDR3 coding sequence is TGCGCCAGCAGCCAAGATTGGGCGGCGAGGGGCTACACCTTC. Its translation: CASSQDWAARGYTF.